This entry lists 11 T cell receptor beta chains sequenced from one sample in a study of CD8+CD57+ T cells in acquired aplastic anemia. Profiling that covered TCR beta VDJ and CDR3 relied on genomic DNA as its template. One entry per CDR3 protein, called by TCRdb with MiXCR from the reads. This sample has roughly 180,000 distinct CDR3 sequences, with 45% to 50% found just once. Material: sorted CD4+, CD8+, or CD8+CD57+ T cells (not recorded which) from PBMCs. The receptors stem from a human donor in good health.

This clonotype has at least ten counts. The chain combines TRBV5-6 with TRBJ2-1, with TRBD1 identical over 8 bases. CDR1 is SGHDT and CDR2 is YYEEEE in the germline V gene. The CDR3 consists of 16 residues. Trimming cost V 4 bases and J 6 bases; bases outside gene matches: 12. The DNA for the CDR3 is TGTGCCAGCAGCAATAAGGACAGGGTCAGGGGCAATGAGCAGTTCTTC. It encodes CASSNKDRVRGNEQFF.

This sequence joins TRBV11-1 and TRBJ2-7; 8 nucleotides line up with TRBD1. V shed 1 base and J 0 bases; nucleotides not matched to a gene: 5. CDR3 length: 16 residues. Germline loops: CDR1 SGHAT, CDR2 FQDESV (reference sequence). The CDR3 protein is CASSLGGDRYSYEQYF. CDR3 coding DNA: TGTGCCAGCAGCTTAGGGGGGGACAGGTACTCCTACGAGCAGTACTTC. Variable domain in full (rest from reference TRBV11-1 and TRBJ2-7): EAEVAQSPRYKITEKSQAVAFWCDPISGHATLYWYRQILGQGPELLVQFQDESVVDDSQLPKDRFSAERLKGVDSTLKIQPAELGDSAMYLCASSLGGDRYSYEQYFGPGTRLTVT.

This clonotype has ten or more counts. The V gene is TRBV5-5, the J gene TRBJ1-4, with D possibly matching TRBD1 (5 bases). The CDR3 runs 15 residues. Germline lookup yields CDR1 SGHKS and CDR2 YYEKEE (reference sequence). V shed 2 bases and J shed 1 base, with 9 bases lying between them. The CDR3 sequence: CASSFPGGTNEKLFF. For the CDR3, the DNA is TGTGCCAGCAGCTTCCCCGGGGGAACTAATGAAAAACTGTTTTTT.

The chain couples TRBV7-2 to TRBJ1-6, with D hard to call. V dropped 3 bases and J dropped 13 bases, with 10 bases sitting between them. The CDR3 is 12 amino acids. Germline CDR1 and CDR2: SGHTA and FQGNSA. The CDR3, as DNA: TGTGCCAGCAGCTTTGAAGTGGGGCCCCTCCACTTT. Its protein is CASSFEVGPLHF.

Turning to this clonotype: A clone one base away is much larger, so this may be a read error. The chain combines TRBV20-1 with TRBJ1-5; TRBD1 aligns across 7 bases. This CDR3 has 15 residues. J gave up 0 bases and V 4 bases, and 6 bases lay outside the gene matches. The germline V gene has CDR1 DFQATT and CDR2 SNEGSKA (reference sequence). The CDR3 nucleotides read TGCAGTGCTACAGGGACAGTTACTAGCAATCAGCCCCAGCATTTT. This codes for CSATGTVTSNQPQHF.

At least ten counts were recorded for this clonotype. The V and J genes are TRBV30 and TRBJ1-3; D remains ambiguous. This CDR3 has 11 amino acids. Looked up from germline, CDR1 is GTSNPN and CDR2 is SVGIG (reference sequence). Trimming stripped 5 bases from V and 7 bases from J, with 9 bases between. The CDR3 loop is CAWGRGNTIYF. The DNA for the CDR3 is TGTGCCTGGGGTCGCGGCAACACCATATATTTT.

This clonotype was picked up a small number of times. V gene TRBV24-1 combines with J gene TRBJ2-5, with D unresolved. The V gene's germline CDR1 is KGHDR and CDR2 SFDVKD. This CDR3 comprises 13 residues. The V end lost 3 bases, the J end lost 4 bases, and 8 bases lay between the germline ends. The DNA of the CDR3 is TGTGCCACCAGTGATCCCGGGCGAGAGACCCAGTACTTC. Protein: CATSDPGRETQYF.

The chain joins TRBV7-9 to TRBJ2-5, with D possibly matching TRBD1 (5 bases). Looked up from germline, CDR1 is SEHNR and CDR2 is FQNEAQ (reference sequence). V dropped 4 bases and J dropped 3 bases, with 9 bases sitting between them. The CDR3 is 13 amino acids. CDR3 amino acids: CASSSGAEETQYF. The CDR3 nucleotides read TGTGCCAGCAGCTCTGGGGCAGAAGAGACCCAGTACTTC.

V and J are TRBV19 and TRBJ2-3, with 7 bases lining up with TRBD1. The CDR3 loop spans 14 amino acids. V lost 9 bases and J lost 2; bases outside the gene matches: 8. Germline V gene lookup returns CDR1 LNHDA and CDR2 SQIVND (reference sequence). The CDR3 spells CASNPGQNTDTQYF. The DNA for the CDR3 is TGTGCCAGCAACCCGGGACAGAACACAGATACGCAGTATTTT.

The rearrangement links TRBV24-1 to TRBJ1-2, with D perhaps matching TRBD1 (6 bases). V was pared by 5 bases and J by 1 base, with 13 bases between. This CDR3 comprises 15 residues. Germline V CDR1 and CDR2: KGHDR, SFDVKD. The CDR3: CATSATGTSNYGYTF. The CDR3 DNA reads as TGTGCCACCAGTGCGACCGGGACAAGTAACTATGGCTACACCTTC.

The chain recombines TRBV18 with TRBJ2-6, with no clear D. The CDR3 is 16 amino acids. Per the germline V gene, CDR1 is KGHSH and CDR2 is LQKENI. The ends were cut back, 1 base at V and 4 bases at J, with 11 bases in the middle. CDR3 sequence (DNA): TGTGCCAGCTCACCACAACAGAGCTCCGGGGCCAACGTCCTGACTTTC. Translated: CASSPQQSSGANVLTF.